The 5 T cell receptor beta chains listed next were all sequenced from one sample in a study of T cells expressing NK-cell markers. Following a re-call of the 5' RACE reads, TCRdb has one entry per CDR3 protein and lacks DNA. The sample data list about half a million distinct CDR3 sequences. What was sequenced was blood T cells: a sorted CD56 or NKG2C T cell subset, CD4+ or CD8+ T cells, or bulk PBMC T cells (not recorded which). Source of these receptors: a woman aged 50 to 60 in good health.

V is TRBV28 and J is TRBJ2-5; the TCRdb call, TRBD2, lacks DNA for checking. In germline, CDR1 is MDHEN, CDR2 SYDVKM. This CDR3 has 16 residues. CDR3 region: CASSFQGEGVQETQYF. Full variable domain (outside the CDR3, taken from reference TRBV28 and TRBJ2-5): DVKVTQSSRYLVKRTGEKVFLECVQDMDHENMFWYRQDPGLGLRLIYFSYDVKMKEKGDIPEGYSVSREKKERFSLILESASTNQTSMYLCASSFQGEGVQETQYFGPGTRLLVL.

The chain couples TRBV6-5 to TRBJ1-3. Germline-derived CDR1 and CDR2 are MNHEY and SVGAGI. This CDR3 has 16 amino acids. CDR3: CASSRYTDHSGNTIYF.

The chain has TRBV15 and TRBJ2-1; TCRdb's D gene call, TRBD2, goes unchecked for lack of DNA. Germline loops: CDR1 LNHNV, CDR2 YYDKDF (reference sequence). CDR3 size: 18 residues. CDR3 in amino acids: CATSRKLVASGGDNEQFF.

The chain uses TRBV27 and TRBJ2-1; there is no DNA to check the TCRdb D call of TRBD2. This CDR3 is built from 14 residues. The V gene's germline CDR1 is MNHEY and CDR2 SMNVEV (reference sequence). The CDR3 is CASSDPQTHDEQFF.

The chain combines TRBV6-5 with TRBJ2-3; the TRBD2 assignment by TCRdb is unverifiable without DNA. The CDR3 is 14 amino acids. Germline V CDR1 and CDR2: MNHEY, SVGAGI. The chain's CDR3 is CASSYREGTDTQYF.